What follows is one T cell receptor (beta chain) and its context. These data come from a study of shared clonotypes between healthy human individuals. The wider study: The plates for each donor numbered three CD4 naive, three CD4 memory, two CD8 naive and one CD8 memory.

Sequenced by immunoSEQ multiplex PCR; TCRdb stores in-frame clones only, minus some. The table includes about 700,000 clones, around 74% detected once. V lost 3 bases and J 8 bases, leaving 16 bases between the germline ends. This CDR3 contains 13 residues. CDR1 GTSNPN and CDR2 SVGIG come from the germline V gene (reference sequence). Material: memory CD4+ T cells sorted from blood. Indicated subset: CD45RA-negative fraction. The chain is built from TRBV30 and TRBJ1-2; D is unresolved. The sequence came from a woman aged 30 to 39 in good health. The CDR3 sequence is CAWSPGPKQGYTF. In nucleotides, the CDR3 is TGTGCCTGGAGCCCGGGTCCGAAACAAGGCTACACCTTC. Supplemented by reference TRBV30 and TRBJ1-2, the full variable domain reads SQTIHQWPATLVQPVGSPLSLECTVEGTSNPNLYWYRQAAGRGLQLLFYSVGIGQISSEVPQNLSASRPQDRQFILSSKKLLLSDSGFYLCAWSPGPKQGYTFGSGTRLTVV.